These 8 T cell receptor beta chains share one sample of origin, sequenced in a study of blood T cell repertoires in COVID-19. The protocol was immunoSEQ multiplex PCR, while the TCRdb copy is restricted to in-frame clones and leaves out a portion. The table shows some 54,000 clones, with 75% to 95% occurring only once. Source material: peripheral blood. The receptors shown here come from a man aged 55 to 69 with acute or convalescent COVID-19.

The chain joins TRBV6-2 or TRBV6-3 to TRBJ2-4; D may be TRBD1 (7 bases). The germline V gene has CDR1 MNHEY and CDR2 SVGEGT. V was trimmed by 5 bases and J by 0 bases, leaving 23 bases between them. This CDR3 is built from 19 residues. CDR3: CASSDMAGSGGIAKNIQYF. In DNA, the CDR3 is TGTGCCAGCAGTGACATGGCAGGATCAGGGGGGATAGCCAAAAACATTCAGTACTTC.

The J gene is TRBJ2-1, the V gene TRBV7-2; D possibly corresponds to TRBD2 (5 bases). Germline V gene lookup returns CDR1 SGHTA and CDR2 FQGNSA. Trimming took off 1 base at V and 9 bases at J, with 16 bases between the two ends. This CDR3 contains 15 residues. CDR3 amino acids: CASSLDITRNGEQFF. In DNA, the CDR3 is TGTGCCAGCAGCTTAGACATAACTAGAAACGGTGAGCAGTTCTTC.

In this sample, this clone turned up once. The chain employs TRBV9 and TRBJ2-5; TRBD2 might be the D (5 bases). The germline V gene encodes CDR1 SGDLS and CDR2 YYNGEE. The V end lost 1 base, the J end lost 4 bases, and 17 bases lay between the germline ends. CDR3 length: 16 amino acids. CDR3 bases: TGTGCCAGCAGCGTATCCGGGATGCCAGGAGTAGAGACCCAGTACTTC. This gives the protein CASSVSGMPGVETQYF.

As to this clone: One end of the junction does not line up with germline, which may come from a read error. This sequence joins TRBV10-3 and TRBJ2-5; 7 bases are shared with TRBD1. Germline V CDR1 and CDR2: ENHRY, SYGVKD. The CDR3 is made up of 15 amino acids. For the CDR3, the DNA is TGTGCCCTCAGGCGGAAGAGGGACAGACAAGAGACCCAGTACTTC. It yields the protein CALRRKRDRQETQYF.

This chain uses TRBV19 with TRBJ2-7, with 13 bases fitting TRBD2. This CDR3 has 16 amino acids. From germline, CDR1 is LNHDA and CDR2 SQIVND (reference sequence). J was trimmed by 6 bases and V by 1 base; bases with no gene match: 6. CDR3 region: CASSIVGGLAGVEQYF. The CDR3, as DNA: TGTGCCAGTAGTATAGTGGGTGGACTAGCGGGAGTCGAGCAGTACTTC.

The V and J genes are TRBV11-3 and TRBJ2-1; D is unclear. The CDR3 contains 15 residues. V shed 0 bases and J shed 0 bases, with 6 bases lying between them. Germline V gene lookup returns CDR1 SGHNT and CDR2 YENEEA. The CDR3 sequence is CASSLEGTSYNEQFF. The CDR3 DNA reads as TGTGCCAGCAGCTTAGAGGGCACCTCCTACAATGAGCAGTTCTTC.

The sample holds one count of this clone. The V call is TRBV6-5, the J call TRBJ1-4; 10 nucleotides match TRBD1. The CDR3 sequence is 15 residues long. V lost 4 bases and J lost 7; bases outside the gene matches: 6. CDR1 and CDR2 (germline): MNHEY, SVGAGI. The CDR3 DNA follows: TGTGCCAGCAGTTTGGGAGGACAGGGGGGTGAAAAACTGTTTTTT. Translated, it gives CASSLGGQGGEKLFF.

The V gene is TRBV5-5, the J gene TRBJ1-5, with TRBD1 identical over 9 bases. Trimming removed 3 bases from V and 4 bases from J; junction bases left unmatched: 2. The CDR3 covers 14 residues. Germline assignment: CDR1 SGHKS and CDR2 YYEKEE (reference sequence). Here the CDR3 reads CASSSDRGNQPQHF. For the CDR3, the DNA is TGTGCCAGCAGCTCGGACAGGGGAAATCAGCCCCAGCATTTT.